These T cell receptor beta chains were read from a single sample in a study of persistence of HIV-infected CD4 T cells. Data came from immunoSEQ multiplex PCR; TCRdb stores just in-frame clones and leaves some out. The sample lists tens of thousands of clones, more than 70% seen once, with around 1.7% in the top ten. Which antigens these TCRs recognize remains unknown. The sequenced sample was CD4+ T cells sorted from PBMCs after roughly 18-hour stimulation, obtained from a patient who received antiretroviral therapy. The source of these receptors is an adult man with HIV who was CMV-seropositive. The CDR3 runs from the conserved cysteine through the conserved F or W. D genes are given only for firm matches. Clone sizes are given selectively: once, few, many, or a class where the clone is expanded.

abundance: .
j_gene: TRBJ1-2
v_gene: TRBV5-6
len: 13
d_gene: .
CDR3aa: CASSLRGNGGYTF
CDR3nt: TGTGCCAGCAGCTTAAGAGGGAACGGTGGCTACACCTTC

abundance: .
j_gene: TRBJ2-7
v_gene: TRBV28
len: 15
d_gene: .
CDR3aa: CASSGDRRSSYEQYF
CDR3nt: TGTGCCAGCAGCGGAGACCGACGTAGCTCCTACGAGCAGTACTTC

abundance: .
j_gene: TRBJ1-6
v_gene: TRBV5-1
len: 16
d_gene: .
CDR3aa: CASSLDGRDYNSPLHF
CDR3nt: TGCGCCAGCAGCTTGGACGGCAGGGACTATAATTCACCCCTCCACTTT

abundance: .
j_gene: TRBJ2-2
v_gene: TRBV28
len: 16
d_gene: TRBD1
CDR3aa: CASSPGQGRYTGELFF
CDR3nt: TGTGCCAGCAGTCCCGGACAGGGGCGCTACACCGGGGAGCTGTTTTTT

abundance: .
j_gene: TRBJ1-6
v_gene: TRBV3-1/TRBV3-2
len: 12
d_gene: .
CDR3aa: CASSLPHSPLHF
CDR3nt: TGTGCCAGCAGCCTGCCCCATTCACCCCTCCACTTT

abundance: .
j_gene: TRBJ2-7
v_gene: TRBV2
len: 14
d_gene: TRBD1
CDR3aa: CASSATGGRYEQYF
CDR3nt: TGTGCCAGCAGTGCAACAGGGGGCAGATACGAGCAGTACTTC

abundance: .
j_gene: TRBJ1-2
v_gene: TRBV5-5
len: 14
d_gene: .
CDR3aa: CASSLDPGRGGYTF
CDR3nt: TGTGCCAGCAGCTTGGATCCAGGGCGGGGTGGCTACACCTTC

abundance: .
j_gene: TRBJ2-1
v_gene: TRBV28
len: 16
d_gene: TRBD2
CDR3aa: CASSSLASGSYNEQFF
CDR3nt: TGTGCCAGCAGCTCCTTGGCTAGCGGATCCTACAATGAGCAGTTCTTC

abundance: .
j_gene: TRBJ2-3
v_gene: TRBV10-2
len: 17
d_gene: .
CDR3aa: CASSEIIRQGTLDTQYF
CDR3nt: TGCGCCAGCAGTGAGATAATCAGGCAGGGGACGCTAGATACGCAGTATTTT

abundance: .
j_gene: TRBJ1-5
v_gene: TRBV7-2
len: 16
d_gene: .
CDR3aa: CASSLSRTGGYQPQHF
CDR3nt: TGTGCCAGCAGCTTAAGCAGGACCGGCGGATATCAGCCCCAGCATTTT

abundance: .
j_gene: TRBJ1-3
v_gene: TRBV20-1
len: 15
d_gene: .
CDR3aa: CSASRREAAGNTIYF
CDR3nt: TGCAGTGCTAGTAGGCGGGAGGCAGCTGGAAACACCATATATTTT

abundance: .
j_gene: TRBJ2-3
v_gene: TRBV6-5
len: 14
d_gene: .
CDR3aa: CASRPGRGRNTQYF
CDR3nt: TGTGCCAGCAGGCCGGGACGGGGAAGAAATACGCAGTATTTT

abundance: few
j_gene: TRBJ1-5
v_gene: TRBV29-1
len: 14
d_gene: .
CDR3aa: CSVRDGDSNQPQHF
CDR3nt: TGCAGCGTTCGGGACGGAGATAGCAATCAGCCCCAGCATTTT

abundance: .
j_gene: TRBJ2-3
v_gene: TRBV7-9
len: 17
d_gene: TRBD2
CDR3aa: CASSSPRLAGPTDTQYF
CDR3nt: TGTGCCAGCAGCTCCCCCCGACTAGCGGGGCCCACAGATACGCAGTATTTT

abundance: few
j_gene: TRBJ1-2
v_gene: TRBV5-6
len: 15
d_gene: .
CDR3aa: CASSLYSLANYGYTF
CDR3nt: TGTGCCAGCAGCTTGTATAGCTTAGCTAACTATGGCTACACCTTC

abundance: .
j_gene: TRBJ2-7
v_gene: TRBV5-1
len: 15
d_gene: .
CDR3aa: CASRSGRDDSYEQYF
CDR3nt: TGCGCCAGCAGGTCAGGCCGGGATGACTCCTACGAGCAGTACTTC

abundance: few
j_gene: TRBJ1-1
v_gene: TRBV4-1
len: 18
d_gene: .
CDR3aa: CASSQGSLGRGVKTEAFF
CDR3nt: TGCGCCAGCAGCCAAGGATCCTTGGGACGAGGAGTGAAGACTGAAGCTTTCTTT

abundance: .
j_gene: TRBJ1-1
v_gene: TRBV6-5
len: 12
d_gene: .
CDR3aa: CASSFRAGEAFF
CDR3nt: TGTGCCAGCAGTTTCCGGGCCGGCGAAGCTTTCTTT

abundance: few
j_gene: TRBJ1-2
v_gene: TRBV2
len: 14
d_gene: TRBD1
CDR3aa: CASSPGQGTRGYTF
CDR3nt: TGTGCCAGCAGTCCGGGACAGGGGACACGAGGCTACACCTTC

abundance: .
j_gene: TRBJ2-5
v_gene: TRBV2
len: 14
d_gene: TRBD1
CDR3aa: CASMPGQGRETQYF
CDR3nt: TGTGCCAGCATGCCGGGACAGGGAAGGGAGACCCAGTACTTC

abundance: .
j_gene: TRBJ1-1
v_gene: TRBV6-5
len: 13
d_gene: .
CDR3aa: CASSPGTLSRAFF
CDR3nt: TGTGCCAGCAGTCCCGGGACACTCTCCCGAGCTTTCTTT

abundance: .
j_gene: TRBJ1-1
v_gene: TRBV11-2
len: 12
d_gene: .
CDR3aa: CASSLAGQEAFF
CDR3nt: TGTGCCAGCAGCTTAGCAGGACAGGAAGCTTTCTTT

abundance: .
j_gene: TRBJ1-1
v_gene: TRBV18
len: 16
d_gene: TRBD1
CDR3aa: CASSPRQGGKNTEAFF
CDR3nt: TGTGCCAGCTCACCCAGACAGGGGGGAAAGAACACTGAAGCTTTCTTT

abundance: .
j_gene: TRBJ2-7
v_gene: TRBV20-1
len: 17
d_gene: TRBD2
CDR3aa: CSASGREGPKSSYEQYF
CDR3nt: TGCAGTGCTAGTGGCAGGGAGGGTCCTAAGAGCTCCTACGAGCAGTACTTC

abundance: .
j_gene: TRBJ1-4
v_gene: TRBV7-9
len: 15
d_gene: .
CDR3aa: CASSGGRATNEKLFF
CDR3nt: TGTGCCAGCAGCGGGGGCCGAGCAACTAATGAAAAACTGTTTTTT

abundance: .
j_gene: TRBJ2-2
v_gene: TRBV27
len: 15
d_gene: TRBD1
CDR3aa: CASSFAGQDTGELFF
CDR3nt: TGTGCCAGCAGTTTTGCTGGACAGGACACCGGGGAGCTGTTTTTT

abundance: .
j_gene: TRBJ2-1
v_gene: TRBV27
len: 18
d_gene: TRBD1
CDR3aa: CASTKLRTQGVRYNEQFF
CDR3nt: TGTGCCAGCACCAAGTTGAGGACCCAGGGGGTTAGGTACAATGAGCAGTTCTTC

abundance: .
j_gene: TRBJ2-7
v_gene: TRBV18
len: 12
d_gene: .
CDR3aa: CASSPPSYEQYF
CDR3nt: TGTGCCAGCTCACCACCCTCCTACGAGCAGTACTTC

abundance: .
j_gene: TRBJ2-1
v_gene: TRBV2
len: 18
d_gene: .
CDR3aa: CASSEGSTGRWLSNEQFF
CDR3nt: TGTGCCAGCAGTGAAGGATCGACAGGGAGGTGGTTAAGTAATGAGCAGTTCTTC

abundance: .
j_gene: TRBJ2-7
v_gene: TRBV4-1
len: 15
d_gene: .
CDR3aa: CASSQVLDSSYEQYF
CDR3nt: TGCGCCAGCAGCCAAGTCCTGGACAGCTCCTACGAGCAGTACTTC

abundance: .
j_gene: TRBJ2-7
v_gene: TRBV18
len: 13
d_gene: .
CDR3aa: CASSPRGTYEQYF
CDR3nt: TGTGCCAGCTCACCGCGGGGAACCTACGAGCAGTACTTC

abundance: .
j_gene: TRBJ1-3
v_gene: TRBV5-8
len: 15
d_gene: .
CDR3aa: CASSLRGGNGNTIYF
CDR3nt: TGTGCCAGCAGCTTGAGAGGGGGTAACGGAAACACCATATATTTT

abundance: .
j_gene: TRBJ1-6
v_gene: TRBV6-5
len: 14
d_gene: TRBD1
CDR3aa: CASSQDRGISPLHF
CDR3nt: TGTGCCAGCAGCCAGGACAGGGGAATTTCACCCCTCCACTTT

abundance: .
j_gene: TRBJ1-1
v_gene: TRBV6-1
len: 14
d_gene: .
CDR3aa: CASSELFMNTEAFF
CDR3nt: TGTGCCAGCAGTGAACTCTTTATGAACACTGAAGCTTTCTTT

abundance: few
j_gene: TRBJ2-3
v_gene: TRBV3-1/TRBV3-2
len: 17
d_gene: TRBD2
CDR3aa: CASSHFGAGGGTDTQYF
CDR3nt: TGTGCCAGCAGCCACTTCGGAGCGGGGGGCGGCACAGATACGCAGTATTTT

abundance: .
j_gene: TRBJ2-7
v_gene: TRBV6-5
len: 14
d_gene: TRBD1
CDR3aa: CASRDRGQSYEQYF
CDR3nt: TGTGCCAGCAGAGACAGGGGGCAGTCCTACGAGCAGTACTTC

abundance: .
j_gene: TRBJ2-1
v_gene: TRBV5-1
len: 17
d_gene: TRBD2
CDR3aa: CASSLEAGEPSYNEQFF
CDR3nt: TGCGCCAGCAGCTTGGAAGCGGGGGAACCCTCCTACAATGAGCAGTTCTTC

abundance: once
j_gene: TRBJ2-7
v_gene: TRBV4-1
len: 13
d_gene: .
CDR3aa: CASSRQARDEQYF
CDR3nt: TGCGCCAGCAGCCGACAGGCTCGGGACGAGCAGTACTTC

abundance: .
j_gene: TRBJ2-6
v_gene: TRBV19
len: 19
d_gene: .
CDR3aa: CASSIDIWRGSSGANVLTF
CDR3nt: TGTGCCAGTAGTATAGATATTTGGAGGGGGAGCTCTGGGGCCAACGTCCTGACTTTC

abundance: few
j_gene: TRBJ1-6
v_gene: TRBV25-1
len: 14
d_gene: TRBD1
CDR3aa: CASSLGTVNSPLHF
CDR3nt: TGTGCCAGCAGTCTGGGGACAGTCAATTCACCCCTCCACTTT

abundance: few
j_gene: TRBJ2-7
v_gene: TRBV3-1/TRBV3-2
len: 12
d_gene: .
CDR3aa: CASSQEGHEQYF
CDR3nt: TGTGCCAGCAGCCAAGAAGGCCACGAGCAGTACTTC

abundance: .
j_gene: TRBJ2-2
v_gene: TRBV3-1/TRBV3-2
len: 15
d_gene: TRBD2
CDR3aa: CASSPPGLAAGELFF
CDR3nt: TGTGCCAGCAGCCCTCCGGGACTAGCAGCCGGGGAGCTGTTTTTT

abundance: .
j_gene: TRBJ1-5
v_gene: TRBV19
len: 13
d_gene: .
CDR3aa: CASSSSRGQPQHF
CDR3nt: TGTGCCAGTAGTTCCTCGCGGGGGCAGCCCCAGCATTTT

abundance: few
j_gene: TRBJ1-5
v_gene: TRBV4-1
len: 17
d_gene: .
CDR3aa: CASSQVLKRGLGVAQHF
CDR3nt: TGCGCCAGCAGCCAAGTCCTCAAGCGGGGCCTAGGAGTAGCCCAGCATTTT

abundance: .
j_gene: TRBJ1-1
v_gene: TRBV6-5
len: 14
d_gene: .
CDR3aa: CASSLGPQNTEAFF
CDR3nt: TGTGCCAGCAGCCTGGGACCGCAGAACACTGAAGCTTTCTTT

abundance: .
j_gene: TRBJ1-5
v_gene: TRBV19
len: 14
d_gene: .
CDR3aa: CASKSGAGNQPQHF
CDR3nt: TGTGCCAGTAAGTCCGGTGCAGGCAATCAGCCCCAGCATTTT

abundance: .
j_gene: TRBJ2-2
v_gene: TRBV18
len: 17
d_gene: .
CDR3aa: CASSLRSLRGFTGELFF
CDR3nt: TGTGCCAGCTCACTCCGTTCCCTCAGGGGATTCACCGGGGAGCTGTTTTTT

abundance: .
j_gene: TRBJ2-7
v_gene: TRBV28
len: 15
d_gene: TRBD2
CDR3aa: CASSFTSGGKGEQYF
CDR3nt: TGTGCCAGCAGTTTTACTAGCGGGGGGAAGGGCGAGCAGTACTTC

abundance: once
j_gene: TRBJ1-2
v_gene: TRBV28
len: 15
d_gene: .
CDR3aa: CASSPTGVANYGYTF
CDR3nt: TGTGCCAGCAGTCCGACAGGCGTAGCTAACTATGGCTACACCTTC